This TCR beta chain emerged from a study of post-analysis software for immune sequencing data. Study overall: Included courses were relapsing-remitting and secondary progressive multiple sclerosis; progressive-relapsing multiple sclerosis was also included.

As regards this clonotype: As yet, its antigen is unknown.

Per germline, CDR1 SGHRS and CDR2 YFSETQ. Trimming stripped 4 bases from V and 6 bases from J, with 13 bases between. The CDR3 loop spans 13 amino acids. General observations from the study: A significant reduction in normalized Chao1 diversity was observed in multiple sclerosis patients versus controls. By F measure, samples from a shared preparation batch strongly co-clustered. Higher frequency in patients than in controls was seen for roughly five TRBV segments, with TRBV5-6, TRBV5-1 and TRBV20-1 among them.

Unique molecular identifiers featured in each of the TCR beta cDNA libraries. Between roughly 1 and 10 million T cells gave rise to 500,000 to 600,000 cDNA molecules. Each CDR3 protein gets one entry after TCRdb re-called the PCR reads with MiXCR. In the table there are approximately 770,000 distinct CDR3 sequences, 46% of which are singletons. Sequencing was performed on blood. J is TRBJ1-2 and V is TRBV5-1, with D unresolved. The source is a girl aged 10-17 years with multiple sclerosis. The CDR3 region is CASSTRTADGYTF. The DNA of the CDR3 is TGCGCCAGCAGCACGAGGACGGCTGATGGCTACACCTTC.